Below are 25 T cell receptor beta chains sequenced from a single sample in a study of beta chain features in type 1 diabetes. Sequenced material consisted of expressed TCRB transcripts (all of the isolated RNA was reverse transcribed). Clones were sequenced by immunoSEQ multiplex PCR, and TCRdb holds only the in-frame ones, with some missing. Of some 250,000 clones listed, 25% to 30% are singletons. Source material: central memory CD4+ T cells from blood. These TCRs come from a man aged 25-45 years in good health.

This chain links TRBV2 with TRBJ2-5; no definite D call. CDR3 length equals 12 residues. The germline V and J ends were trimmed by 5 bases and 2 bases, with 6 bases remaining between them. Germline loops: CDR1 SNHLY, CDR2 FYNNEI. CDR3 in amino acids: CASSQLQETQYF. CDR3 nucleotide sequence: TGTGCCAGCAGTCAACTACAAGAGACCCAGTACTTC.

This clone appeared many times. The V and J genes are TRBV5-1 and TRBJ2-1; 9 bases map to TRBD1. Trimming cost V 2 bases and J 6 bases; bases outside gene matches: 9. The CDR3 spans 16 residues. Per germline, CDR1 SGHRS and CDR2 YFSETQ. CDR3 nucleotides: TGCGCCAGCAGCTTCGGACAGGGGCGTTTCCCCAATGAGCAGTTCTTC. It translates to CASSFGQGRFPNEQFF.

This chain uses TRBV29-1 with TRBJ1-1; the match to TRBD1 covers 7 bases. The germline gives CDR1 SQVTM, CDR2 ANQGSEA. V trimming: 6 bases; J trimming: 1 base; junction bases outside the gene matches: 11. CDR3 size: 15 residues. In DNA form, the CDR3 reads TGCAGCGTCGGATATATGGGACAGTCGAACACTGAAGCTTTCTTT. It specifies CSVGYMGQSNTEAFF.

The chain recombines TRBV29-1 with TRBJ2-4; 7 nucleotides match TRBD1. Germline V gene sequence: CDR1 SQVTM, CDR2 ANQGSEA. The CDR3 contains 12 residues. The junction had 5 bases not matched to a gene; V was cut back by 6 bases and J by 6 bases. The CDR3 DNA follows: TGCAGCGTGGAACAGGGGTCAAACATTCAGTACTTC. Translation: CSVEQGSNIQYF. Full variable domain (missing parts from reference TRBV29-1 and TRBJ2-4): SAVISQKPSRDICQRGTSLTIQCQVDSQVTMMFWYRQQPGQSLTLIATANQGSEATYESGFVIDKFPISRPNLTFSTLTVSNMSPEDSSIYLCSVEQGSNIQYFGAGTRLSVL.

This clone has at least ten counts. The rearrangement uses TRBV7-9 and TRBJ2-7, with D uncertain. CDR1 SEHNR and CDR2 FQNEAQ come from the germline V gene (reference sequence). The CDR3 runs 13 residues. V was cut by 3 bases and J by 2 bases, with 8 bases left in between. The CDR3 region is CASSFDGTYEQYF. The DNA for the CDR3 is TGTGCCAGCAGCTTCGACGGAACCTACGAGCAGTACTTC.

This clone occurred many times. The chain carries TRBV11-2 and TRBJ2-7; 7 bases map to TRBD2. V lost 4 bases and J lost 0; bases outside the gene matches: 6. The CDR3 is 15 amino acids. CDR1 and CDR2 (germline): SGHAT, FQNNGV. Written as DNA, the CDR3 is TGTGCCAGCAGCTCTGGGGACTACGTCTCCTACGAGCAGTACTTC. Encoded protein: CASSSGDYVSYEQYF.

This chain joins TRBV25-1 and TRBJ2-2; D gene uncertain. With 8 bases removed from V and 8 bases from J, the gap between germline ends came to 12 bases. This CDR3 spans 12 amino acids. The germline V gene has CDR1 MGHDK and CDR2 SYGVNS. The CDR3, as DNA: TGTGCCAGCGGCCTACTCGAGGGGGAGCTGTTTTTT. Translating gives CASGLLEGELFF.

The chain uses TRBV5-6 and TRBJ2-5; a weak D match, TRBD1 (5 bases). V was clipped by 2 bases and J by 2 bases, with 7 bases between them. The CDR3 has 13 residues. Germline V gives CDR1 SGHDT, CDR2 YYEEEE. Written as DNA, the CDR3 is TGTGCCAGCAGCTTCCAGGGACAAGAGACCCAGTACTTC. Protein sequence: CASSFQGQETQYF.

V and J are TRBV12-5 and TRBJ1-4; TRBD1 might be the D (6 bases). CDR1 and CDR2 (germline): LGHNT, FRNRAP. The CDR3 extends over 14 amino acids. V was trimmed by 6 bases and J by 0 bases, leaving 8 bases between them. DNA of the CDR3: TGTGCTAGTGGCAGGGGAGCAACTAATGAAAAACTGTTTTTT. It translates to CASGRGATNEKLFF. The full variable domain, its missing parts supplied by reference TRBV12-5 and TRBJ1-4, is DARVTQTPRHKVTEMGQEVTMRCQPILGHNTVFWYRQTMMQGLELLAYFRNRAPLDDSGMPKDRFSAEMPDATLATLKIQPSEPRDSAVYFCASGRGATNEKLFFGSGTQLSVL.

This clone was counted a few times. The chain links TRBV7-2 to TRBJ1-1, with D possibly TRBD1 on 5 matching bases. The CDR3 has 14 amino acids. Trimming shortened V by 5 bases and J by 7 bases, and 17 bases separated the two germline ends. Germline CDR1 is SGHTA and CDR2 is FQGNSA. DNA of the CDR3: TGTGCCAGCAGCCCTCAGAGGGGAAGCTATGAAGCTTTCTTT. This sequence encodes CASSPQRGSYEAFF.

This clone has only a few counts. The chain's CDR3 is CSVEIDSNQETQYF. The CDR3 DNA reads TGCAGCGTTGAAATAGACAGTAACCAAGAGACCCAGTACTTC. This chain links TRBV29-1 with TRBJ2-5, with TRBD1 as a possible D gene (5 bases). The CDR3 has 14 residues. V lost 2 bases to trimming and J lost 0 bases, with 10 bases between them. From germline, CDR1 is SQVTM and CDR2 ANQGSEA.

Only a few counts were recorded for this clone. The rearrangement uses TRBV7-2 and TRBJ2-3, with D uncertain. V was pared by 0 bases and J by 4 bases, with 8 bases between. CDR3 size: 14 residues. Germline assignment: CDR1 SGHTA and CDR2 FQGNSA. This chain's CDR3 is CASSLAARSDTQYF. The DNA of the CDR3 is TGTGCCAGCAGCTTAGCGGCCAGATCAGATACGCAGTATTTT. The variable domain in full, completed from reference TRBV7-2 and TRBJ2-3, reads GAGVSQSPSNKVTEKGKDVELRCDPISGHTALYWYRQSLGQGLEFLIYFQGNSAPDKSGLPSDRFSAERTGGSVSTLTIQRTQQEDSAVYLCASSLAARSDTQYFGPGTRLTVL.

This clone came up a few times. The CDR3 DNA sequence: TGTGCCATCAGTCCGCGCAGCGGGACTTTAAACAATGAGCAGTTCTTC. This gives the protein CAISPRSGTLNNEQFF. This chain joins TRBV10-3 and TRBJ2-1; TRBD2 aligns across 7 bases. The junction had 12 bases not matched to a gene; V was cut back by 5 bases and J by 5 bases. The CDR3 is made up of 16 amino acids. Germline loops: CDR1 ENHRY, CDR2 SYGVKD.

The chain employs TRBV2 and TRBJ2-1; the match to TRBD2 covers 8 bases. This CDR3 comprises 12 residues. Germline V lookup: CDR1 SNHLY, CDR2 FYNNEI. V was clipped by 8 bases and J by 10 bases; unmatched bases: 7. CDR3 sequence: CASAGGPGEQFF. Written as DNA, the CDR3 is TGTGCCAGCGCGGGGGGCCCAGGGGAGCAGTTCTTC.

The chain uses TRBV30 and TRBJ1-2; D uncertain. V lost 7 bases, J lost 6 bases, and 9 bases lay in between. The CDR3 totals 10 residues. Looked up from germline, CDR1 is GTSNPN and CDR2 is SVGIG (reference sequence). The DNA of the CDR3 is TGTGCCTTAGGTGCGCATGGCTACACCTTC. This sequence encodes CALGAHGYTF.

The chain carries TRBV7-2 and TRBJ2-7, with D hard to call. The CDR3 has 12 residues. The germline gives CDR1 SGHTA, CDR2 FQGNSA. Trimming left V 5 bases short and J 4 bases short, with 9 bases between. This chain's CDR3 is CASSKTEYEQYF. DNA for the CDR3: TGTGCCAGCAGCAAAACTGAATACGAGCAGTACTTC.

On this clone: This sample also contains other DNA sequences that code for the same CDR3. This CDR3 reads CAWSGDSNQPQHF. The CDR3 DNA is TGTGCCTGGAGTGGGGACAGCAATCAGCCCCAGCATTTT. The rearrangement links TRBV30 to TRBJ1-5, with D perhaps TRBD1 (5 bases). The CDR3 consists of 13 residues. Germline CDR1 GTSNPN, CDR2 SVGIG (reference sequence). Trimming left V 1 base short and J 1 base short, with 5 bases between.

This clone has at least ten counts. This chain links TRBV7-2 with TRBJ1-1; D uncertain. CDR3 length equals 13 residues. V was pared by 3 bases and J by 3 bases, with 8 bases between. Germline-derived CDR1 and CDR2 are SGHTA and FQGNSA. CDR3 region: CASSFWRDTEAFF. The CDR3, as DNA: TGTGCCAGCAGCTTCTGGCGGGACACTGAAGCTTTCTTT.

This clone was picked up a small number of times. The gene calls are TRBV13 and TRBJ2-7; the D is unclear. The CDR3 is 13 residues long. CDR1 PRHDT and CDR2 FYEKMQ come from the germline V gene (reference sequence). V was pared by 7 bases and J by 3 bases, with 13 bases between. The CDR3 here is CASTRLRNYEQYF. The CDR3 coding sequence is TGTGCCAGCACTCGCCTTAGGAACTACGAGCAGTACTTC.

V is TRBV11-2 and J is TRBJ2-5, with TRBD2 matching 7 bases. The CDR3 is 15 amino acids. Per germline, CDR1 SGHAT and CDR2 FQNNGV. The V and J ends lost 1 base and 1 base, in that order; junction bases with no gene match: 3. CDR3: CASSLGASGQETQYF. CDR3 nucleotides: TGTGCCAGCAGCTTAGGGGCTAGCGGCCAAGAGACCCAGTACTTC.

This clone appeared a few times. The chain combines TRBV19 with TRBJ2-7; 10 bases match TRBD2. This CDR3 is 15 amino acids long. V shed 6 bases, J shed 7 bases, and the junction held 12 bases outside the gene matches. From germline, CDR1 is LNHDA and CDR2 SQIVND (reference sequence). The CDR3 region is CASSASGRFSGEQYF. The CDR3 bases are TGTGCCAGTAGCGCTAGCGGGAGATTTTCTGGGGAGCAGTACTTC.

V usage is TRBV29-1 and J usage is TRBJ2-2, with TRBD2 identical over 10 bases. Looked up from germline, CDR1 is SQVTM and CDR2 is ANQGSEA. This CDR3 is built from 15 residues. V was clipped by 3 bases and J by 3 bases; unmatched bases: 4. CDR3 nucleotides: TGCAGCGTTGATTTAGCGGGAGGCCACACCGGGGAGCTGTTTTTT. It specifies CSVDLAGGHTGELFF.

V is TRBV29-1 and J is TRBJ2-3; TRBD2 matches at 10 bases. CDR1 is SQVTM, CDR2 ANQGSEA, per germline. CDR3 size: 14 residues. J gave up 2 bases and V 6 bases, and 5 bases lay outside the gene matches. The CDR3 protein is CSVSSGGYTDTQYF. The DNA of the CDR3 is TGCAGCGTCTCTAGCGGGGGATACACAGATACGCAGTATTTT.

This clone was counted only a few times. J is TRBJ2-3 and V is TRBV30; D remains unclear. The CDR3 length is 12 residues. Germline CDR1 and CDR2: GTSNPN and SVGIG (reference sequence). Trimming took off 0 bases at V and 7 bases at J, with 8 bases between the two ends. The CDR3, as DNA: TGTGCCTGGAGTGTACTCGGGTATACGCAGTATTTT. Its translation: CAWSVLGYTQYF.

This clone was seen a few times. This sequence joins TRBV28 and TRBJ2-2; no clear D gene. Germline V CDR1 and CDR2: MDHEN, SYDVKM. The CDR3 covers 13 residues. Trimming took off 6 bases at V and 1 base at J, with 6 bases between the two ends. In nucleotides, the CDR3 is TGTGCCAGCAGGGTACGGAACACCGGGGAGCTGTTTTTT. Amino acid sequence: CASRVRNTGELFF.